This is a list of T cell receptor beta chains from one sample in a study of CDR3 diversity in severe acne. TCRdb used MiXCR to reprocess the PCR reads, holding one entry per CDR3 protein. The top ten clones hold roughly an eighth of a sample with fewer than 100,000 distinct CDR3 sequences, 45% to 60% of them seen once. The sample was blood. The receptor set was obtained from a male donor in good health, without acne. CDR3s include the opening cysteine and the closing phenylalanine or tryptophan. D genes are given only for firm matches. Clone size is given for some rows only: seen once, a few or many times, or a class if the clone is expanded.

TRBV10-3,TRBD1,.,TRBJ2-1,TGTGCCATCAAGAAAGAGTGGGACAGGGGTGGGAATGAGCAGTTCTTC,CAIKKEWDRGGNEQFF
TRBV5-1,TRBD2,many,TRBJ2-1,TGCGCCAGCAGCTTGGTTAGCGGGGGGGCAAATGAGCAGTTCTTC,CASSLVSGGANEQFF
TRBV29-1,.,.,TRBJ2-7,TGCAGCAGCCTGGAGGTTGCCTACGAGCAGTACTTC,CSSLEVAYEQYF
TRBV7-6,.,.,TRBJ1-5,TGTGCCAGCAGCTCTTCCGGACGTTCACAAGAGACCCAGCATTTT,CASSSSGRSQETQHF
TRBV7-8,.,few,TRBJ2-7,TGTGCCAGCAGCGCTCAACCCGGGATCAATGATCGGCAGTACTTC,CASSAQPGINDRQYF
TRBV2,.,.,TRBJ2-5,TGTGCCAGCAGCCATCGACAGGCGAGATACCAGTACTTC,CASSHRQARYQYF
TRBV24-1,.,.,TRBJ2-7,TGTGCCACCGAGGACGGGAGCTCCTACGAGCAGTACTTC,CATEDGSSYEQYF
TRBV29-1,.,.,TRBJ2-3,TGCGCCAGCAGCTTTGCGCCCCGACCAGATACGCAGTATTTT,CASSFAPRPDTQYF
TRBV11-1,.,.,TRBJ1-4,TGTGCCAGCAGCTTAGGCGGGGTAACGGAAAAACTGTTTTTT,CASSLGGVTEKLFF
TRBV10-3,TRBD2,many,TRBJ2-1,TGTGCCATCAGCAAGTCCGGGACTAGCGGGAAATTGGATGAGCAGTTCTTC,CAISKSGTSGKLDEQFF
TRBV9,.,few,TRBJ2-6,TGTGCCAGCAGTTACCGCGTTCAGGGATCTGGGGCCAACGTCCTGACTTTC,CASSYRVQGSGANVLTF